The 26 T cell receptor beta chains below were found in one sample sequenced in a study of T-cell reconstitution after alpha-beta-depleted transplantation in children. Unique molecular identifiers were used to barcode this TCRbeta library. TCRdb reanalysed the PCR reads using MiXCR and keeps one entry per CDR3 protein. The sample lists 600,000 to 700,000 distinct CDR3 sequences; around 16% were seen once. This material consisted of PBMCs from the stem cell graft donor, taken from the stem cell graft. These receptors all come from a human donor who donated a stem cell graft to a child with acute myeloid leukemia.

This clonotype was recorded many times. The chain couples TRBV7-2 to TRBJ2-1, with 13 bases lining up with TRBD2. CDR1 is SGHTA, CDR2 FQGNSA, per germline. The V gene end was trimmed by 8 bases and the J gene end by 1 base; junction bases not matched to a gene: 8. There are 17 residues in the CDR3. CDR3 DNA: TGTGCCAGCCGACTAGCGGGGGGCCGTCCTTCCTACAATGAGCAGTTCTTC. Its translation is CASRLAGGRPSYNEQFF.

This clonotype was picked up a small number of times. CDR3 nucleotide sequence: TGTGCCAGCAGCTTAGCCGCAGGGACCAACGAGCAGTACTTC. Amino acid sequence: CASSLAAGTNEQYF. The genes are TRBV7-9 and TRBJ2-7; possibly TRBD1 or TRBD2 for D (5 bases each). Between the trimmed V and J ends, which lost 0 bases and 5 bases, there was a span of 11 bases. The CDR3 spans 14 residues. Germline CDR1 SEHNR, CDR2 FQNEAQ (reference sequence).

In its sample, this clonotype was seen a few times. This sequence joins TRBV20-1 and TRBJ1-3; D perhaps matches TRBD1 (5 bases). The V end lost 3 bases, the J end lost 4 bases, and 16 bases lay between the germline ends. The CDR3 is 15 residues long. Per the germline V gene, CDR1 is DFQATT and CDR2 is SNEGSKA (reference sequence). The CDR3 region is CSASGRGGLGNTIYF. The CDR3, as DNA: TGCAGTGCTAGTGGCCGGGGCGGACTAGGAAACACCATATATTTT.

This clonotype has just a few counts. The chain couples TRBV29-1 to TRBJ2-5; 7 bases are a match to TRBD2. The ends lost 7 bases at V and 1 base at J; junction bases unmatched: 6. The CDR3 covers 13 residues. The germline CDR1 and CDR2 sequences are SQVTM and ANQGSEA. CDR3: CSGLADSQETQYF. For the CDR3, the DNA is TGCAGCGGACTAGCCGATTCCCAAGAGACCCAGTACTTC.

This clonotype was counted between two and nine times. The V and J genes are TRBV12-3 or TRBV12-4 and TRBJ2-4; tentatively, D is TRBD1 (5 bases). Trimming removed 6 bases from V and 2 bases from J, with 11 bases in between. CDR3 length: 14 residues. The CDR3 here is CASSIRVSKNIQYF. CDR3 sequence (DNA): TGTGCCAGCAGCATCAGGGTTTCCAAAAACATTCAGTACTTC.

This clonotype was recorded many times. The chain recombines TRBV20-1 with TRBJ1-4; D unresolved. CDR3 size: 12 residues. V was pared by 0 bases and J by 7 bases, with 6 bases between. Germline V gene data show CDR1 as DFQATT and CDR2 as SNEGSKA (reference sequence). The CDR3 coding sequence is TGCAGTGCTAGAGATCTAGGTGAAAAACTGTTTTTT. Amino acid sequence: CSARDLGEKLFF.

The chain links TRBV5-1 to TRBJ2-1, with TRBD2 matching over 12 bases. The CDR3 spans 17 residues. V trimming: 0 bases; J trimming: 4 bases; junction bases outside the gene matches: 5. Germline V CDR1 and CDR2: SGHRS, YFSETQ. In nucleotides, the CDR3 is TGCGCCAGCAGCTTGGCCCCTAGCGGGGGGGGATACAATGAGCAGTTCTTC. It encodes CASSLAPSGGGYNEQFF.

This clonotype appeared many times. J is TRBJ2-7 and V is TRBV10-3; the D gene is possibly TRBD2 (5 bases). V was pared by 2 bases and J by 3 bases, with 17 bases between. Per germline, CDR1 ENHRY and CDR2 SYGVKD. This CDR3 has 16 amino acids. The chain's CDR3 is CAISEIGKGLGYEQYF. CDR3 nucleotides: TGTGCCATCAGTGAGATCGGGAAAGGGTTGGGCTACGAGCAGTACTTC.

This clonotype was counted ten times or more. The J gene is TRBJ2-7, the V gene TRBV5-8; a weak D match, TRBD1 (6 bases). Germline assignment: CDR1 SGHTS and CDR2 YDEGEE. The CDR3 totals 13 residues. The V end was cut by 3 bases, the J end by 4 bases, with 11 bases between. The CDR3 spells CASSWGQIYEQYV. In DNA form, the CDR3 reads TGTGCCAGCAGCTGGGGACAAATATACGAGCAGTACGTC.

The chain is built from TRBV7-2 and TRBJ2-3, with 9 bases lining up with TRBD1. V trimming: 4 bases; J trimming: 3 bases; junction bases outside the gene matches: 8. Germline values: CDR1 SGHTA, CDR2 FQGNSA. The CDR3 spans 16 residues. CDR3 residues: CASSYPQGAWTDTQYF. CDR3 in DNA: TGTGCCAGCAGCTACCCACAGGGGGCTTGGACAGATACGCAGTATTTT.

This clonotype was seen more than once but under ten times. V and J are TRBV30 and TRBJ2-1; tentatively, D is TRBD1 (6 bases). The CDR3 sequence is 11 residues long. Deletions cut 5 bases from V and 9 bases from J, with 11 bases between. Per germline, CDR1 GTSNPN and CDR2 SVGIG (reference sequence). The CDR3 region is CAWDRGSEQFF. The CDR3 DNA sequence: TGTGCCTGGGATAGGGGGAGTGAGCAGTTCTTC.

The chain links TRBV6-1 to TRBJ2-1, with TRBD2 identical over 13 bases. The CDR3 contains 17 residues. After removal of 6 bases from V and 0 bases from J, the junction contained 5 bases not matched to a gene. CDR1 and CDR2 from the germline V gene are MNHNS and SASEGT. In DNA, the CDR3 is TGTGCCAGCAGCGGGACTAGCGGGGTACACTCCTACAATGAGCAGTTCTTC. It translates to CASSGTSGVHSYNEQFF.

This clonotype was seen only a few times. The rearrangement uses TRBV7-8 and TRBJ2-5; D tentatively fits TRBD1 or TRBD2 (5 bases each). Trimming removed 0 bases from V and 4 bases from J, with 21 bases in between. Germline lookup yields CDR1 SGHVS and CDR2 FQNEAQ. There are 18 residues in the CDR3. The CDR3 loop is CASSLASNEGRERETQYF. CDR3 nucleotides: TGTGCCAGCAGCTTAGCCTCCAACGAGGGCAGGGAGAGAGAGACCCAGTACTTC.

Only one count was recorded for this clonotype. Given a much more abundant clone one base away, this may be a read error. This rearrangement joins TRBV20-1 to TRBJ2-3, with 9 bases that match TRBD2. V dropped 7 bases and J dropped 0; count of bases not matched to a gene: 14. Germline assignment: CDR1 DFQATT and CDR2 SNEGSKA (reference sequence). The length of the CDR3 is 17 residues. The CDR3 sequence is CSVDGASGDPSTDTQYF. The CDR3 region has the DNA TGCAGTGTAGATGGGGCTAGCGGGGATCCAAGCACAGATACGCAGTATTTT.

This clonotype was detected many times. CDR3 DNA sequence: TGCAGTGCTAGAGATTTTCCCTATGGCTACACCTTC. Residues: CSARDFPYGYTF. This sequence joins TRBV20-1 and TRBJ1-2; D gene uncertain. This CDR3 is 12 amino acids long. The V gene's germline CDR1 is DFQATT and CDR2 SNEGSKA (reference sequence). The V and J ends lost 0 bases and 4 bases respectively, with 6 bases between them.

The chain joins TRBV12-3 or TRBV12-4 to TRBJ2-2, with 11 nucleotides matching TRBD1. The CDR3 totals 14 residues. After removal of 6 bases from V and 7 bases from J, the junction contained 4 bases not matched to a gene. The CDR3 spells CASSQDRGHGELFF. Written as DNA, the CDR3 is TGTGCCAGCAGCCAGGACAGGGGGCACGGGGAGCTGTTTTTT.

This clonotype came up many times. The V call is TRBV12-3 or TRBV12-4, the J call TRBJ1-5; D not certain. V lost 3 bases and J 0 bases, leaving 12 bases between the germline ends. This CDR3 is 16 amino acids long. CDR3 loop: CASSFRLGYSNQPQHF. The CDR3 nucleotides are TGTGCCAGCAGTTTTCGGCTAGGCTATAGCAATCAGCCCCAGCATTTT.

There are many counts of this clonotype. V is TRBV20-1 and J is TRBJ2-4; 7 bases align to TRBD1. The CDR3 covers 15 residues. The V segment lost 0 bases and the J segment 8 bases; nucleotides outside the gene matches: 10. Looked up from germline, CDR1 is DFQATT and CDR2 is SNEGSKA (reference sequence). CDR3 sequence: CSARDGLDRADIQYF. The CDR3, as DNA: TGCAGTGCTAGAGATGGCCTTGACAGGGCCGACATTCAGTACTTC.

This clonotype has ten or more counts. This sequence joins TRBV7-2 and TRBJ1-2; no clear D gene. Trimming pared 2 bases from V and 1 base from J, leaving 11 bases between. From germline, CDR1 is SGHTA and CDR2 FQGNSA. CDR3 length: 15 amino acids. The CDR3 here is CASSLSQGVNYGYTF. CDR3 nucleotides: TGTGCCAGCAGCTTATCTCAAGGAGTTAACTATGGCTACACCTTC.

This clonotype appeared many times. This CDR3 reads CASSPQGGRTGELFF. In DNA form, the CDR3 reads TGTGCCAGCAGCCCGCAGGGGGGTAGGACCGGGGAGCTGTTTTTT. The J gene is TRBJ2-2, the V gene TRBV7-2; a weak D match, TRBD1 (7 bases). This CDR3 is built from 15 residues. V dropped 5 bases and J dropped 5 bases, with 15 bases sitting between them. CDR1 SGHTA and CDR2 FQGNSA come from the germline V gene.

The chain links TRBV5-5 to TRBJ1-1; D gene unclear. CDR3 length equals 14 residues. V shed 1 base and J shed 2 bases, with 9 bases lying between them. CDR1 and CDR2 from the germline V gene are SGHKS and YYEKEE (reference sequence). The CDR3 loop reads CASSLRAENTEAFF. The CDR3 DNA reads as TGTGCCAGCAGCTTGAGGGCGGAAAACACTGAAGCTTTCTTT.

This clonotype showed up many times. The chain uses TRBV20-1 and TRBJ1-6; D unresolved. Germline V gene lookup returns CDR1 DFQATT and CDR2 SNEGSKA (reference sequence). V lost 3 bases and J 7 bases, leaving 13 bases between the germline ends. The CDR3 is 14 amino acids. CDR3 in amino acids: CSAREFTVNSPLHF. Here the CDR3 DNA reads TGCAGTGCTAGGGAGTTCACCGTAAATTCACCCCTCCACTTT.

This clonotype was observed a handful of times. This chain uses TRBV6-5 with TRBJ2-2; D is uncertain. The CDR3 has 12 amino acids. Per germline, CDR1 MNHEY and CDR2 SVGAGI. Trimming removed 8 bases from V and 6 bases from J, with 10 bases in between. The CDR3 reads CASQKESGELFF. The CDR3 region has the DNA TGTGCCAGCCAAAAAGAGTCCGGGGAGCTGTTTTTT.

This clonotype was detected only a few times. The chain carries TRBV4-3 and TRBJ2-3; 9 nucleotides match TRBD2. The CDR3 totals 17 residues. J lost 6 bases, V lost 0 bases, and 10 bases had no gene match. Germline loops: CDR1 LGHNA, CDR2 YSLEER. This CDR3 is CASSQDRRGGVRDTQYF. CDR3 in DNA: TGCGCCAGCAGCCAAGATAGGCGGGGGGGCGTCCGCGATACGCAGTATTTT.

This clonotype appeared many times. This sequence joins TRBV29-1 and TRBJ1-5; TRBD1 is a possible D gene (5 bases). The germline V and J ends were trimmed by 7 bases and 4 bases, with 11 bases remaining between them. This CDR3 region has 12 residues. CDR1 and CDR2 from the germline V gene are SQVTM and ANQGSEA. The CDR3 region has the DNA TGCAGCGCTGGAGGGGTAAATCAGCCCCAGCATTTT. Translated: CSAGGVNQPQHF.

This clonotype showed up many times. This rearrangement joins TRBV20-1 to TRBJ2-5, with TRBD1 identical over 11 bases. CDR1 is DFQATT, CDR2 SNEGSKA, per germline (reference sequence). This CDR3 is 15 amino acids long. V shed 6 bases, J shed 4 bases, and the junction held 10 bases outside the gene matches. The CDR3 loop is CSAPIGQGALETQYF. For the CDR3, the DNA is TGCAGTGCGCCGATTGGACAGGGGGCTTTAGAGACCCAGTACTTC.